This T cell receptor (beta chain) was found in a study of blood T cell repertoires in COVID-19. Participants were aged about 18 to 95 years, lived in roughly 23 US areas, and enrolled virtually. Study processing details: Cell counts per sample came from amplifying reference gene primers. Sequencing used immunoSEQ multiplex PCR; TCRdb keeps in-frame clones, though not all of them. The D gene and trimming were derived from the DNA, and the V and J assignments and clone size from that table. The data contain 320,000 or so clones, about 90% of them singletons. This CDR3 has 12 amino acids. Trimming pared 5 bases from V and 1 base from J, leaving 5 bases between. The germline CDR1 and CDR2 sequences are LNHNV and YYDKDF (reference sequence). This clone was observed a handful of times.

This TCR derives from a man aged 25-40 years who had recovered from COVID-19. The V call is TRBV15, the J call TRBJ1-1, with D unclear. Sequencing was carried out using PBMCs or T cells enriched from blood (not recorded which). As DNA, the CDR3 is TGTGCCACCAGCCGTAAGAACACTGAAGCTTTCTTT. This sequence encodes CATSRKNTEAFF.